These 25 T cell receptor beta chains originate from one sample sequenced in a study of type 1 regulatory T cells. TCRdb passed the reads through MiXCR, listing each CDR3 protein once. The sample holds 15,000 to 20,000 distinct CDR3 sequences, roughly 10% seen once. Sequencing was done on a sample of CD4+ T cells, either the whole sample or a sorted fraction (not recorded which). All receptors derive from a human donor in good health.

This clonotype has just a few counts. This chain connects TRBV10-3 to TRBJ1-2; D unclear. The V gene's germline CDR1 is ENHRY and CDR2 SYGVKD. V shed 4 bases and J shed 8 bases, with 11 bases lying between them. The CDR3 is 12 residues long. The CDR3 nucleotides are TGTGCCATCAGTGGGGCACAAGAAGGCTACACCTTC. This codes for CAISGAQEGYTF.

This clonotype came up many times. The chain employs TRBV12-3 or TRBV12-4 and TRBJ2-2; TRBD1 matches 8 bases. The J segment lost 3 bases and the V segment lost 5 bases, leaving 5 bases of the junction unmatched. The length of the CDR3 is 15 residues. Here the CDR3 reads CASSAGTGYTGELFF. As DNA, the CDR3 is TGTGCCAGCAGTGCCGGGACAGGTTACACCGGGGAGCTGTTTTTT.

This clonotype appeared a few times. J is TRBJ1-1 and V is TRBV29-1; tentatively, D is TRBD1 (5 bases). Trimming removed 5 bases at V and 7 bases at J, with 14 bases between. There are 12 residues in the CDR3. Germline assignment: CDR1 SQVTM and CDR2 ANQGSEA. CDR3 coding DNA: TGCAGCGTTTTGACAGAGAACCGTGAAGCTTTCTTT. It yields the protein CSVLTENREAFF.

The chain couples TRBV9 to TRBJ2-6; D is unclear. CDR1 is SGDLS, CDR2 YYNGEE, per germline. The CDR3 runs to 15 residues. V lost 2 bases, J lost 0 bases, and 6 bases lay in between. CDR3 protein: CASSVSGSGANVLTF. Here the CDR3 DNA reads TGTGCCAGCAGCGTCTCAGGCTCTGGGGCCAACGTCCTGACTTTC.

The rearrangement joins TRBV18 to TRBJ2-5; a weak D match, TRBD1 (6 bases). Trimming stripped 4 bases from V and 2 bases from J, with 17 bases between. CDR3 length equals 16 residues. Germline V CDR1 and CDR2: KGHSH, LQKENI. For the CDR3, the DNA is TGTGCCAGCTCACGACGCCGGGCTACAGGGCAAGAGACCCAGTACTTC. Protein sequence: CASSRRRATGQETQYF.

This clonotype was counted between two and nine times. The chain employs TRBV21-1 and TRBJ2-2. TRBV21-1 is a pseudogene locus. The CDR3 is made up of 13 amino acids. The CDR3 spells CASSKTFPGELFF. The DNA of the CDR3 is TGTGCCAGCAGCAAAACGTTCCCCGGGGAGCTGTTTTTT.

A note on this clonotype: This may stem from a read error, because a much larger clone lies one nucleotide away. The chain combines TRBV28 with TRBJ2-3, with D tentatively TRBD2 (5 bases). The CDR3 consists of 10 residues. Germline values: CDR1 MDHEN, CDR2 SYDVKM. The V end was cut by 11 bases, the J end by 12 bases, with 15 bases between. In DNA form, the CDR3 reads TGTGCCGGCGGGCCCGGAGATCAGTATTTT. Translation gives CAGGPGDQYF.

At least ten counts were recorded for this clonotype. CDR3 in amino acids: CSATAGTVNYGYTF. For the CDR3, the DNA is TGCAGTGCCACTGCCGGGACGGTTAACTATGGCTACACCTTC. This chain links TRBV20-1 with TRBJ1-2; weak D call: TRBD1 (5 bases). This CDR3 region has 14 residues. V was trimmed by 6 bases and J by 1 base, leaving 15 bases between them. The germline V gene encodes CDR1 DFQATT and CDR2 SNEGSKA (reference sequence).

In this sample, this clonotype turned up many times. The genes are TRBV12-3 or TRBV12-4 and TRBJ2-2, with 9 bases matching TRBD1. Trimming cost V 3 bases and J 5 bases; bases outside gene matches: 4. The length of the CDR3 is 15 residues. CDR3 sequence reads: CASSLGTGITGELFF. The CDR3 DNA is TGTGCCAGCAGTTTGGGGACAGGGATAACCGGGGAGCTGTTTTTT.

Within the sample, this clonotype is medium-sized. This sequence joins TRBV5-1 and TRBJ2-7, with a weak D call TRBD2 (6 bases). V was trimmed by 4 bases and J by 3 bases, leaving 20 bases between them. The CDR3 has 16 amino acids. Germline CDR1 reads SGHRS; CDR2 reads YFSETQ. Here the CDR3 reads CASSLGRGGDYYEQYF. CDR3 nucleotide sequence: TGCGCCAGCAGCCTTGGTCGTGGAGGGGATTACTACGAGCAGTACTTC.

This rearrangement joins TRBV5-6 to TRBJ2-5; 7 bases map to TRBD2. The V gene end was trimmed by 4 bases and the J gene end by 5 bases; junction bases not matched to a gene: 11. The germline V gene encodes CDR1 SGHDT and CDR2 YYEEEE. This CDR3 has 15 amino acids. The CDR3 nucleotides read TGTGCCAGCAGCGACGCCAAGACTAGCTTGGAGACCCAGTACTTC. Protein: CASSDAKTSLETQYF.

This clonotype was seen many times. The chain uses TRBV28 and TRBJ2-5; D may correspond to TRBD1 or TRBD2 (5 bases each). Germline CDR1 is MDHEN and CDR2 is SYDVKM. V gave up 6 bases and J gave up 0 bases, with 11 bases separating them. CDR3 length: 14 amino acids. This CDR3 reads CASSGGTDQETQYF. Here the CDR3 DNA reads TGTGCCAGCAGCGGTGGGACGGACCAAGAGACCCAGTACTTC.

In its sample, this clonotype was seen many times. J is TRBJ2-3 and V is TRBV6-5, with unresolved D. V shed 7 bases and J shed 2 bases, with 22 bases lying between them. Germline V gene lookup returns CDR1 MNHEY and CDR2 SVGAGI. CDR3 length: 17 amino acids. CDR3 sequence (DNA): TGTGCCAGCACTTCCAGGAGCAGGCCAGGTGACACAGATACGCAGTATTTT. Amino acids: CASTSRSRPGDTDTQYF.

The chain couples TRBV7-2 to TRBJ2-5; D is perhaps TRBD2 (5 bases). Germline V CDR1 and CDR2: SGHTA, FQGNSA. This CDR3 region has 15 residues. Deletions cut 5 bases from V and 2 bases from J, with 15 bases between. CDR3 amino acids: CASSRRGIGQETQYF. Written as DNA, the CDR3 is TGTGCCAGCAGCCGCCGGGGTATCGGACAAGAGACCCAGTACTTC.

On this clonotype itself: Just one base apart from a much larger clone, this may be a read error. The chain has TRBV24-1 and TRBJ2-3; maybe TRBD1 (7 bases). The CDR3 loop spans 15 amino acids. Germline CDR1 reads KGHDR; CDR2 reads SFDVKD. Trimming took 7 bases from V and 1 from J, leaving 14 bases between them. CDR3 protein: CATSIRGECTDTQYF. The CDR3 DNA sequence: TGTGCCACCAGCATCAGGGGGGAATGCACAGATACGCAGTATTTT.

About this clonotype itself: A much larger clone differs by one base, so this may be a read error. The genes are TRBV20-1 and TRBJ1-1, with D possibly being TRBD1 (5 bases). Germline V gene sequence: CDR1 DFQATT, CDR2 SNEGSKA (reference sequence). The CDR3 has 14 residues. V was shortened by 5 bases and J by 1 base, with 14 bases between the two germline ends. The CDR3 nucleotides read TGCAGTGCTGCCCAGGGAACCCGGAACACTGAAGCTTTCTTT. It specifies CSAAQGTRNTEAFF.

This clonotype was detected ten times or more. The chain links TRBV29-1 to TRBJ2-7; TRBD2 matches at 10 bases. The CDR3 consists of 14 residues. Per the germline V gene, CDR1 is SQVTM and CDR2 is ANQGSEA. The V and J ends lost 6 bases and 4 bases, in that order; junction bases with no gene match: 9. The CDR3 here is CSVQTSGNRYEQYF. In DNA, the CDR3 is TGCAGCGTACAAACTAGCGGGAACCGATACGAGCAGTACTTC.

Only a few counts were recorded for this clonotype. The chain couples TRBV19 to TRBJ1-5; no clear D. This CDR3 has 13 residues. V was trimmed by 8 bases and J by 7 bases, leaving 15 bases between them. Germline V gene lookup returns CDR1 LNHDA and CDR2 SQIVND (reference sequence). The CDR3 DNA reads as TGTGCCAGTTTGGAGCGCCGTGGCCAGCCCCAGCATTTT. Encoded protein: CASLERRGQPQHF.

This clonotype showed up many times. The rearrangement uses TRBV28 and TRBJ2-2; 9 positions agree with TRBD2. CDR1 and CDR2 (germline): MDHEN, SYDVKM. J gave up 4 bases and V 7 bases, and 7 bases lay outside the gene matches. This CDR3 spans 15 amino acids. CDR3 protein: CASTISGSGTGELFF. CDR3 DNA: TGTGCCAGCACTATTAGCGGGAGCGGCACCGGGGAGCTGTTTTTT. Looking up the rest from reference TRBV28 and TRBJ2-2 gives the full variable domain: DVKVTQSSRYLVKRTGEKVFLECVQDMDHENMFWYRQDPGLGLRLIYFSYDVKMKEKGDIPEGYSVSREKKERFSLILESASTNQTSMYLCASTISGSGTGELFFGEGSRLTVL.

On this clonotype: A much larger clone lies a single base off, so this may be a read error. The CDR3 sequence is CGVGQSYEQYF. Written as DNA, the CDR3 is TGCGGCGTTGGGCAGTCCTACGAGCAGTACTTC. The rearrangement uses TRBV29-1 and TRBJ2-7, with D hard to call. The germline V gene has CDR1 SQVTM and CDR2 ANQGSEA. The CDR3 sequence is 11 residues long.

This clonotype was seen ten or more times. V usage is TRBV18 and J usage is TRBJ1-1; D gene ambiguous. Trimming pared 3 bases from V and 0 bases from J, leaving 8 bases between. The CDR3 runs to 14 residues. CDR1 KGHSH and CDR2 LQKENI come from the germline V gene. CDR3 coding DNA: TGTGCCAGCTCACCTAACAACATGAACACTGAAGCTTTCTTT. Its translation is CASSPNNMNTEAFF.

The chain is built from TRBV29-1 and TRBJ2-5; 7 bases agree with TRBD2. V lost 7 bases, J lost 5 bases, and 10 bases stayed unmatched. The CDR3 is 13 residues long. CDR1 is SQVTM, CDR2 ANQGSEA, per germline. Here the CDR3 DNA reads TGCAGCGCGGCTCGACGGGGGGAGGAGACCCAGTACTTC. Residues: CSAARRGEETQYF.

This clonotype was recorded many times. The chain joins TRBV6-1 to TRBJ2-1; 7 positions match TRBD2. The CDR3 has 16 residues. The V gene's germline CDR1 is MNHNS and CDR2 SASEGT. The trim removed 3 bases at V and 4 bases at J, leaving 9 bases unmatched. The CDR3 reads CASSDIPKGLYNEQFF. CDR3 nucleotide sequence: TGTGCCAGCAGTGACATACCGAAGGGACTATACAATGAGCAGTTCTTC.

This clonotype was counted only a few times. Mismatch with germline at one junction end may stem from a read error. The rearrangement joins TRBV7-9 to TRBJ2-3; D perhaps matches TRBD2 (6 bases). CDR1 and CDR2 (germline): SEHNR, FQNEAQ (reference sequence). The CDR3 runs to 13 residues. The CDR3 loop is CASSLANIDTQYF. DNA for the CDR3: TGTGCCAGCAGCCTAGCGAACATAGATACGCAGTATTTT.

This clonotype was counted between two and nine times. The CDR3 region has the DNA TGCAGCGTTGGCCCCTCTAGCGGGAGGGCCGAGCAGTACTTC. It codes for CSVGPSSGRAEQYF. The chain couples TRBV29-1 to TRBJ2-7; TRBD2 matches at 12 bases. J gave up 6 bases and V 4 bases, and 7 bases lay outside the gene matches. The germline V gene encodes CDR1 SQVTM and CDR2 ANQGSEA. The CDR3 length is 14 residues.